The rows below give T cell receptor beta chains drawn from one sample of a study of blood T cell repertoires in COVID-19. Measured with immunoSEQ multiplex PCR; TCRdb has only the in-frame clones, and not every one. The sample lists some 340,000 clones, 85% occurring once. The sequenced sample was peripheral blood. These receptors were collected from a young woman with acute or convalescent COVID-19. The CDR3 runs from the conserved cysteine through the conserved F or W. The order of the fields is J gene, D gene, V gene, clone size, CDR3 DNA, CDR3 protein. The D gene is left open where the match is weak. A clone size is listed for some rows: how often the clone was seen (once, few, many), or a class if it is expanded.

j_gene: TRBJ2-7
d_gene: TRBD1
v_gene: TRBV6-5
abundance: .
CDR3nt: TGTGCCAGCGATGGGACAGAAAACTACGAGCAGTACTTC
CDR3aa: CASDGTENYEQYF

j_gene: TRBJ1-4
d_gene: TRBD1
v_gene: TRBV5-1
abundance: .
CDR3nt: TGCGCCAGCAGCTTGGGGGACAGGGTCCTCACAACTAATGAAAAACTGTTTTTT
CDR3aa: CASSLGDRVLTTNEKLFF

j_gene: TRBJ2-4
d_gene: .
v_gene: TRBV19
abundance: few
CDR3nt: TGTGCCACATTACAGGGAACCAAAAACATTCAGTACTTC
CDR3aa: CATLQGTKNIQYF

j_gene: TRBJ1-4
d_gene: TRBD1
v_gene: TRBV5-8
abundance: .
CDR3nt: TGTGCCAGCAGCTTGGGGACAGGGCTTAATGAAAAACTGTTTTTT
CDR3aa: CASSLGTGLNEKLFF

j_gene: TRBJ2-3
d_gene: .
v_gene: TRBV6-5
abundance: .
CDR3nt: TGTGCCAGCAGGTCGAGCGGCACAGATACGCAGTATTTT
CDR3aa: CASRSSGTDTQYF

j_gene: TRBJ1-5
d_gene: .
v_gene: TRBV6-5
abundance: .
CDR3nt: TGTGCCAGCAGTCCAGGGGGCAATCAGCCCCAGCATTTT
CDR3aa: CASSPGGNQPQHF

j_gene: TRBJ1-2
d_gene: .
v_gene: TRBV7-3
abundance: once
CDR3nt: TGTGCCAGCTCCGCGGGGAATGGCTACACCTTC
CDR3aa: CASSAGNGYTF

j_gene: TRBJ1-1
d_gene: .
v_gene: TRBV6-5
abundance: .
CDR3nt: TGTGCCAGCAGTTACGGGGGGGGCACTGAAGCTTTCTTT
CDR3aa: CASSYGGGTEAFF

j_gene: TRBJ1-1
d_gene: .
v_gene: TRBV28
abundance: .
CDR3nt: TGTGCCAGCAGTTTACCCTCCCCGACAGGCATGAACACTGAAGCTTTCTTT
CDR3aa: CASSLPSPTGMNTEAFF

j_gene: TRBJ1-5
d_gene: .
v_gene: TRBV30
abundance: .
CDR3nt: TGTGCCTTAGGAGGGGTCAATCAGCCCCAGCATTTT
CDR3aa: CALGGVNQPQHF

j_gene: TRBJ1-2
d_gene: TRBD1
v_gene: TRBV14
abundance: .
CDR3nt: TGTGCCAGCAGCCAAGATATAACGGGACAGGGCCTTCACACCTTC
CDR3aa: CASSQDITGQGLHTF

j_gene: TRBJ1-2
d_gene: TRBD1
v_gene: TRBV7-3
abundance: .
CDR3nt: TGTGCCAGCAGCTCCTCAGGGGGCGCCTCGCGGTCAGGCTACACCTTC
CDR3aa: CASSSSGGASRSGYTF

j_gene: TRBJ1-2
d_gene: .
v_gene: TRBV10-1
abundance: few
CDR3nt: TGCGCCAGCAGTGAGTCGGCAGACTATGGCTACACCTTC
CDR3aa: CASSESADYGYTF

j_gene: TRBJ1-6
d_gene: .
v_gene: TRBV5-4
abundance: .
CDR3nt: TGTGCCAGCAGCCGGGCAGGGGATAATTCACCCCTCCACTTT
CDR3aa: CASSRAGDNSPLHF

j_gene: TRBJ1-5
d_gene: .
v_gene: TRBV28
abundance: .
CDR3nt: TGTGCCAGCAGCCGACGGTTGGGGGGGAATCAGCCCCAGCATTTT
CDR3aa: CASSRRLGGNQPQHF

j_gene: TRBJ1-5
d_gene: .
v_gene: TRBV3-1/TRBV3-2
abundance: .
CDR3nt: TGTGCCAGCAGCCAGGGCAGCAATCAGCCCCAGCATTTT
CDR3aa: CASSQGSNQPQHF

j_gene: TRBJ1-1
d_gene: .
v_gene: TRBV7-9
abundance: .
CDR3nt: TGTGCCAGCAGTTCCGACCGGGGTTACACTGAAGCTTTCTTT
CDR3aa: CASSSDRGYTEAFF

j_gene: TRBJ2-1
d_gene: TRBD2
v_gene: TRBV6-6
abundance: .
CDR3nt: TGTGCCAGCAGTCCACTAGCGGGAGGGCTGGGTGAGCAGTTCTTC
CDR3aa: CASSPLAGGLGEQFF

j_gene: TRBJ2-7
d_gene: .
v_gene: TRBV6-1
abundance: .
CDR3nt: TGTGCCAGCAGTGAATTAGTCGAGCAGTACTTC
CDR3aa: CASSELVEQYF

j_gene: TRBJ1-6
d_gene: TRBD1
v_gene: TRBV5-1
abundance: .
CDR3nt: TGCGCCAGCAGCTTGAATGGACAGGGTGGTTCACCCCTCCACTTT
CDR3aa: CASSLNGQGGSPLHF

j_gene: TRBJ1-2
d_gene: TRBD1
v_gene: TRBV28
abundance: once
CDR3nt: TGTGCCAGCAGTTTTGACAGGGGGATCGGTGGCTACACCTTC
CDR3aa: CASSFDRGIGGYTF

j_gene: TRBJ1-5
d_gene: .
v_gene: TRBV6-5
abundance: .
CDR3nt: TGTGCCAGCAGATTAGACAGATTTAGCAATCAGCCCCAGCATTTT
CDR3aa: CASRLDRFSNQPQHF

j_gene: TRBJ2-1
d_gene: TRBD2
v_gene: TRBV28
abundance: .
CDR3nt: TGTGCCAGCAAGCGGGACGGGGCCAATGAGCAGTTCTTC
CDR3aa: CASKRDGANEQFF

j_gene: TRBJ1-5
d_gene: .
v_gene: TRBV19
abundance: .
CDR3nt: TGTGCCAGTAGTATATGGGGGGAGAGCAATCAGCCCCAGCATTTT
CDR3aa: CASSIWGESNQPQHF

j_gene: TRBJ1-2
d_gene: .
v_gene: TRBV27
abundance: .
CDR3nt: TGTGCCAGCAGTTTATCGGGGGGTTTAGGCTACACCTTC
CDR3aa: CASSLSGGLGYTF

j_gene: TRBJ2-5
d_gene: TRBD1
v_gene: TRBV3-1/TRBV3-2
abundance: once
CDR3nt: TGTGCCAGCAGGAGCCGGGACAGGGAAGAGACCCAGTACTTC
CDR3aa: CASRSRDREETQYF

j_gene: TRBJ2-1
d_gene: TRBD1
v_gene: TRBV9
abundance: .
CDR3nt: TGTGCCAGCAGCCCGCTGGGACAGTCTTTCTATGAGCAGTTCTTC
CDR3aa: CASSPLGQSFYEQFF

j_gene: TRBJ1-5
d_gene: .
v_gene: TRBV19
abundance: .
CDR3nt: TGTGCCAGTAGTCTCGGACAGACACGTAGCAATCAGCCCCAGCATTTT
CDR3aa: CASSLGQTRSNQPQHF

j_gene: TRBJ2-7
d_gene: TRBD1
v_gene: TRBV6-6
abundance: .
CDR3nt: TGTGCCAGCAGTTACAAAGGACAGGTCTCCTACGAGCAGTACTTC
CDR3aa: CASSYKGQVSYEQYF

j_gene: TRBJ1-2
d_gene: TRBD1
v_gene: TRBV15
abundance: .
CDR3nt: TGTGCCACCAGCAGAGGCCCCCTGACAGGGGGCGATGGCTACACCTTC
CDR3aa: CATSRGPLTGGDGYTF

j_gene: TRBJ2-3
d_gene: TRBD2
v_gene: TRBV6-5
abundance: .
CDR3nt: TGTGCCAGCAGTATCTTAGCGGGAGGGACAGATACGCAGTATTTT
CDR3aa: CASSILAGGTDTQYF

j_gene: TRBJ1-5
d_gene: .
v_gene: TRBV28
abundance: .
CDR3nt: TGTGCCAGCAGTCGGGAAGTTATAGTAAGCAATCAGCCCCAGCATTTT
CDR3aa: CASSREVIVSNQPQHF